This T cell receptor (beta chain) is from a study of shared clonotypes between healthy human individuals. Study summary: Per-donor plates numbered three CD4 naive, three CD4 memory, two CD8 naive and one CD8 memory. The study, taken as a whole, reports: When naive CD4 clonotypes were compared across a few donors, around 5% were shared. Across subsets, estimated richness was generally greater for naive than for memory populations. Sorted-subset sequencing, rarefaction showed, was incomplete despite large depth.

Naive CD8 populations comprised CD45RO-negative cells positively selected for CCR7, excluding terminally differentiated effector memory CD45RA+ cells. The repertoire was sequenced with immunoSEQ multiplex PCR; TCRdb's copy has only in-frame clones and lacks some. The sample holds roughly 2.1 million clones, about 92% seen once. This clone was counted between two and nine times. The target antigen is unknown. Specimen: naive CD8+ T cells from PBMCs. This sequence originates from a man between 18 and 35 years old in good health. Some clones in this sample may be carry-over from other donors' samples.

This CDR3 reads CASSQSRGEGNIQYF. CDR3 DNA: TGCGCCAGCAGCCAGTCAAGGGGCGAGGGGAACATTCAGTACTTC. The chain employs TRBV4-1 and TRBJ2-4; D assignment may be TRBD1 or TRBD2 (5 bases each). The CDR3 runs 15 residues. The V and J ends lost 3 bases and 7 bases respectively, with 16 bases between them. Looked up from germline, CDR1 is MGHRA and CDR2 is YSYEKL.